The next 12 T cell receptor beta chains were all read from a single sample in a study of glioma-infiltrating T cells. Using RNA template, CDR3s of TCR alpha and beta were amplified with iRepertoire arm-PCR. TCRdb reprocessed the multiplex PCR reads with MiXCR, giving one entry per CDR3 protein. Counted here are around 150,000 distinct CDR3 sequences, 35% to 50% occurring once; the ten biggest clones make up roughly a fifth. The sequenced material came from glioma tissue, nonneoplastic brain tissue, or PBMCs (not recorded which). The receptors shown here come from a human donor with low-grade glioma or glioblastoma, undergoing nonglioma brain surgery, or in good health (not recorded which).

The genes are TRBV28 and TRBJ2-7, with 7 bases identical to TRBD2. The V segment lost 4 bases and the J segment 2 bases; nucleotides outside the gene matches: 5. This CDR3 is 14 amino acids long. Germline V lookup: CDR1 MDHEN, CDR2 SYDVKM. CDR3 DNA sequence: TGTGCCAGCAGTTGGGGGGGACTCGCCTACGAGCAGTACTTC. Translating gives CASSWGGLAYEQYF.

This chain connects TRBV7-2 to TRBJ2-3, with D possibly being TRBD2 (6 bases). V lost 5 bases and J 2 bases, leaving 14 bases between the germline ends. CDR1 SGHTA and CDR2 FQGNSA come from the germline V gene. The CDR3 has 15 amino acids. The DNA for the CDR3 is TGTGCCAGCAGCCGCACTAGCAGCTACACAGATACGCAGTATTTT. Protein product: CASSRTSSYTDTQYF.

The J gene is TRBJ2-5, the V gene TRBV7-2; 9 bases map to TRBD1. CDR3 size: 14 residues. The trim removed 5 bases at V and 5 bases at J, leaving 6 bases unmatched. Germline lookup yields CDR1 SGHTA and CDR2 FQGNSA. The CDR3 bases are TGTGCCAGCAGCCGGGGGACAGGGTTTGAGACCCAGTACTTC. It translates to CASSRGTGFETQYF.

The V gene is TRBV7-2, the J gene TRBJ1-5, with no clear D. This CDR3 spans 14 amino acids. V lost 5 bases and J 4 bases, leaving 12 bases between the germline ends. Germline CDR1 SGHTA, CDR2 FQGNSA. The CDR3 sequence is CASSPVIWNQPQHF. The CDR3 DNA sequence: TGTGCCAGCAGCCCTGTGATTTGGAATCAGCCCCAGCATTTT.

The V and J genes are TRBV6-2 or TRBV6-3 and TRBJ2-5, with TRBD2 matching over 7 bases. CDR1 and CDR2 from the germline V gene are MNHEY and SVGEGT. Trimming took 8 bases from V and 1 from J; bases not matched to a gene: 4. The CDR3 loop spans 13 amino acids. CDR3 amino acids: CASSAGPQETQYF. Here the CDR3 DNA reads TGTGCCAGCTCAGCGGGGCCCCAAGAGACCCAGTACTTC.

The table lists this clonotype with a few counts. The rearrangement joins TRBV4-3 to TRBJ2-3, with 7 nucleotides matching TRBD2. CDR1 LGHNA and CDR2 YSLEER come from the germline V gene. The CDR3 totals 14 residues. J lost 7 bases, V lost 4 bases, and 8 bases had no gene match. The CDR3 nucleotides are TGCGCCAGCAGCCGGGACTATAGCGATAATACGCAGTATTTT. It translates to CASSRDYSDNTQYF.

The sample holds a few counts of this clonotype. The chain carries TRBV20-1 and TRBJ2-4, with D possibly being TRBD1 (5 bases). The CDR3 consists of 15 residues. The germline gives CDR1 DFQATT, CDR2 SNEGSKA (reference sequence). V shed 4 bases and J shed 6 bases, with 19 bases lying between them. CDR3 nucleotides: TGCAGTGCTAAGTACCCCGCAGGGCCGGCAAACATTCAGTACTTC. It specifies CSAKYPAGPANIQYF.

The J gene is TRBJ2-7, the V gene TRBV6-1; D may be TRBD2 (5 bases). CDR1 and CDR2 (germline): MNHNS, SASEGT. CDR3 size: 15 residues. Trimming shortened V by 6 bases and J by 2 bases, and 17 bases separated the two germline ends. CDR3 DNA sequence: TGTGCCAGCAGACGAAGCGGATCCGAACCCTACGAGCAGTACTTC. Its translation: CASRRSGSEPYEQYF.

This clonotype was counted a few times. The CDR3 loop is CASSESRDRVDEQYF. The CDR3 region has the DNA TGTGCCAGCAGTGAATCCCGGGACAGGGTGGACGAGCAGTACTTC. The V and J genes are TRBV6-1 and TRBJ2-7; 9 nucleotides line up with TRBD1. Germline-derived CDR1 and CDR2 are MNHNS and SASEGT. This CDR3 is built from 15 residues. V was clipped by 2 bases and J by 5 bases; unmatched bases: 7.

The chain employs TRBV6-6 and TRBJ1-1; no definite D call. The CDR3 runs to 15 residues. V lost 2 bases, J lost 2 bases, and 12 bases lay in between. Germline V gene lookup returns CDR1 MNHNY and CDR2 SVGAGI (reference sequence). CDR3 amino acids: CASSYTEPPNTEAFF. The DNA of the CDR3 is TGTGCCAGCAGTTACACGGAGCCGCCAAACACTGAAGCTTTCTTT.

This clonotype was seen only a few times. CDR3 sequence reads: CASSEGPPGGSYEQYF. CDR3 DNA sequence: TGTGCCAGCAGTGAAGGCCCCCCTGGAGGCTCCTACGAGCAGTACTTC. The chain employs TRBV6-1 and TRBJ2-7, with D perhaps TRBD2 (5 bases). CDR3 length: 16 amino acids. Deletions cut 1 base from V and 0 bases from J, with 13 bases between. The germline CDR1 and CDR2 sequences are MNHNS and SASEGT.

This clonotype has a handful of counts. The rearrangement links TRBV2 to TRBJ2-7; no definite D call. This CDR3 comprises 12 residues. The V gene lost 4 bases and the J gene lost 3 bases, with 7 bases spanning the gap. Germline values: CDR1 SNHLY, CDR2 FYNNEI. This chain's CDR3 is CASSGRLYEQYF. The CDR3, as DNA: TGTGCCAGCAGTGGCAGGCTCTACGAGCAGTACTTC. Variable domain in full (rest from reference TRBV2 and TRBJ2-7): EPEVTQTPSHQVTQMGQEVILRCVPISNHLYFYWYRQILGQKVEFLVSFYNNEISEKSEIFDDQFSVERPDGSNFTLKIRSTKLEDSAMYFCASSGRLYEQYFGPGTRLTVT.